Below, 14 T cell receptor beta chains from the same sample are listed, as sequenced in a study of prognosis after radiotherapy for stage I lung cancer. Template was genomic DNA; TCR beta CDR3 amplified in two multiplex PCR rounds. Individual primers that were specific to each TRBV and TRBJ gene served in first-round PCR. TCRdb re-analysed the multiplex PCR reads in MiXCR, keeping a single row per CDR3 protein. The sample lists more than 15,000 distinct CDR3 sequences, less than 40% occurring once. Source: PBMCs, taken before or after stereotactic body radiation therapy (not recorded which). These receptors all stem from a donor over 45 with non-small cell lung cancer.

Of note for this clonotype: One end of the junction does not line up with germline, which may come from a read error. The V and J genes are TRBV27 and TRBJ2-1, with 7 bases aligning to TRBD2. The CDR3 has 15 amino acids. Germline V lookup: CDR1 MNHEY, CDR2 SMNVEV (reference sequence). CDR3 DNA sequence: TGTGTCAGCGGGACTGCGGGAGTCCTTTACAATGAGCAGTTCTTC. Protein product: CVSGTAGVLYNEQFF.

This rearrangement joins TRBV6-1 to TRBJ1-6; possibly TRBD1 for D (6 bases). The germline V and J ends were trimmed by 3 bases and 9 bases, with 12 bases remaining between them. This CDR3 contains 14 residues. Germline lookup yields CDR1 MNHNS and CDR2 SASEGT. CDR3 in DNA: TGTGCCAGCAGTGAGGACGGGGGGCCTTCACCCCTCCACTTT. It yields the protein CASSEDGGPSPLHF.

This clonotype has ten or more counts. The genes are TRBV10-3 and TRBJ1-1; perhaps TRBD1 as D (5 bases). Looked up from germline, CDR1 is ENHRY and CDR2 is SYGVKD. The V end lost 6 bases, the J end lost 7 bases, and 18 bases lay between the germline ends. The CDR3 runs to 14 residues. The CDR3 here is CAIRGSREGIEAFF. CDR3 coding DNA: TGTGCCATCAGGGGTTCCAGGGAGGGGATTGAAGCTTTCTTT.

This clonotype was counted only a few times. With a much larger clone just one base away, this may be a read error. The chain has TRBV15 and TRBJ1-5; D call uncertain. Germline assignment: CDR1 LNHNV and CDR2 YYDKDF (reference sequence). This CDR3 contains 15 residues. CDR3 protein: CATGLRATGNHPQHF. In DNA form, the CDR3 reads TGTGCCACCGGATTAAGGGCCACCGGGAATCATCCCCAGCATTTT.

The chain employs TRBV7-9 and TRBJ2-2, with TRBD2 matching 8 bases. The CDR3 totals 16 residues. The germline CDR1 and CDR2 sequences are SEHNR and FQNEAQ (reference sequence). The J segment lost 0 bases and the V segment lost 4 bases, leaving 4 bases of the junction unmatched. CDR3 sequence reads: CASSSAGLANTGELFF. The CDR3 bases are TGTGCCAGCAGCTCTGCGGGACTAGCGAACACCGGGGAGCTGTTTTTT.

Many counts were recorded for this clonotype. This chain links TRBV27 with TRBJ2-7; D is possibly TRBD2 (5 bases). The CDR3 length is 12 residues. V dropped 2 bases and J dropped 6 bases, with 8 bases sitting between them. Per the germline V gene, CDR1 is MNHEY and CDR2 is SMNVEV (reference sequence). CDR3 amino acids: CASSLPRGEQYF. The CDR3 DNA reads as TGTGCCAGCAGTTTACCCCGGGGCGAGCAGTACTTC.

This clonotype was seen at least ten times. V and J are TRBV20-1 and TRBJ2-2; 8 nucleotides line up with TRBD1. The CDR3 is made up of 14 amino acids. The germline CDR1 and CDR2 sequences are DFQATT and SNEGSKA (reference sequence). V was pared by 1 base and J by 9 bases, with 7 bases of the junction left unmatched. CDR3 region: CSARATGVMWELFF. The CDR3 nucleotides read TGCAGTGCTAGAGCGACAGGGGTTATGTGGGAGCTGTTTTTT.

This clonotype was counted ten times or more. The CDR3 is CSARDVGTNGYTF. In DNA form, the CDR3 reads TGCAGTGCTAGGGACGTCGGGACAAATGGCTACACCTTC. The chain is built from TRBV20-1 and TRBJ1-2; TRBD1 might be the D (6 bases). The CDR3 is 13 residues long. The germline gives CDR1 DFQATT, CDR2 SNEGSKA (reference sequence). V lost 3 bases to trimming and J lost 6 bases, with 14 bases between them.

Many counts were recorded for this clonotype. This chain links TRBV7-2 with TRBJ1-2; 10 nucleotides match TRBD1. Germline CDR1 SGHTA, CDR2 FQGNSA. This CDR3 region has 15 residues. The junction had 6 bases not matched to a gene; V was cut back by 0 bases and J by 8 bases. The CDR3 DNA follows: TGTGCCAGCAGCTTAGCGTCCGGGACAGGGGACGGCTACACCTTC. Residues: CASSLASGTGDGYTF. Drawing the rest from reference TRBV7-2 and TRBJ1-2, the complete variable domain is GAGVSQSPSNKVTEKGKDVELRCDPISGHTALYWYRQSLGQGLEFLIYFQGNSAPDKSGLPSDRFSAERTGGSVSTLTIQRTQQEDSAVYLCASSLASGTGDGYTFGSGTRLTVV.

The table lists this clonotype with many counts. The chain combines TRBV7-2 with TRBJ1-3; D is ambiguous. The CDR3 has 16 amino acids. Germline loops: CDR1 SGHTA, CDR2 FQGNSA. Trimming shortened V by 4 bases and J by 0 bases, and 13 bases separated the two germline ends. CDR3 protein: CASSSQPPASGNTIYF. In DNA form, the CDR3 reads TGTGCCAGCAGCTCTCAACCGCCAGCCTCTGGAAACACCATATATTTT.

This sequence joins TRBV20-1 and TRBJ2-1, with 7 nucleotides matching TRBD2. The ends lost 6 bases at V and 0 bases at J; junction bases unmatched: 8. The CDR3 has 15 residues. In germline, CDR1 is DFQATT, CDR2 SNEGSKA (reference sequence). CDR3 in amino acids: CSAPTSPSSYNEQFF. The CDR3 DNA follows: TGCAGTGCCCCGACTAGCCCCAGCTCCTACAATGAGCAGTTCTTC.

This clonotype qualifies as medium-sized. The chain recombines TRBV25-1 with TRBJ2-3; 10 bases line up with TRBD1. Germline CDR1 MGHDK, CDR2 SYGVNS. V lost 6 bases and J lost 2; bases outside the gene matches: 2. The CDR3 consists of 14 residues. DNA of the CDR3: TGTGCCAGCAGCGGACAGGGGGACACAGATACGCAGTATTTT. Translation gives CASSGQGDTDTQYF.

For this clonotype: An end of the junction does not agree with germline; a read error may underlie this. This sequence joins TRBV6-2 or TRBV6-3 and TRBJ2-7; a possible D gene is TRBD1 (6 bases). The CDR3 is 19 amino acids. Germline CDR1 reads MNHEY; CDR2 reads SVGEGT. In nucleotides, the CDR3 is TGTGCCAGCAGTTACCGGATCTCCGACGACAGGCCGTGCTCCTACGAGCAGTATTTC. Translation gives CASSYRISDDRPCSYEQYF.

V usage is TRBV5-1 and J usage is TRBJ1-1; D remains unclear. The CDR3 is made up of 15 amino acids. Germline V gives CDR1 SGHRS, CDR2 YFSETQ. The V end was cut by 0 bases, the J end by 0 bases, with 9 bases between. The CDR3 coding sequence is TGCGCCAGCAGCTTGGGGGTGGGCATGAACACTGAAGCTTTCTTT. This encodes CASSLGVGMNTEAFF.